Below are 18 T cell receptor beta chains sequenced from a single sample in a study of CD8 T cells in ankylosing spondylitis. General study results and limits: A motif of under 10 highly homologous TCR beta variants was seen as apparently characteristic of ankylosing spondylitis blood.

TCRdb reprocessed the 5' RACE reads with MiXCR, giving one entry per CDR3 protein. Here the sample spans roughly 440,000 distinct CDR3 sequences, under 20% being singletons. For these TCRs, the target antigens are not known. The sequenced material came from blood, either unsorted or a sorted T cell fraction (not recorded which). The receptors stem from a male donor with ankylosing spondylitis.

This clonotype was picked up many times. This chain joins TRBV12-3 or TRBV12-4 and TRBJ2-7; D is unresolved. The CDR3 is made up of 17 amino acids. The V end lost 5 bases, the J end lost 3 bases, and 23 bases lay between the germline ends. CDR3 region: CASSRQSASRYVYEQYF. CDR3 sequence (DNA): TGTGCCAGCAGTCGACAAAGTGCCAGCCGCTACGTCTACGAGCAGTACTTC.

This clonotype has a handful of counts. The chain is built from TRBV4-3 and TRBJ1-5; possibly TRBD1 for D (6 bases). Trimming removed 0 bases from V and 9 bases from J, with 12 bases in between. This CDR3 spans 14 amino acids. The germline V gene encodes CDR1 LGHNA and CDR2 YSLEER. CDR3 DNA sequence: TGCGCCAGCAGCCAAGATAGTTGGGGGGCGCCCCAGCATTTT. It translates to CASSQDSWGAPQHF.

This clonotype was picked up many times. This sequence joins TRBV15 and TRBJ1-1, with D possibly matching TRBD1 (6 bases). The length of the CDR3 is 13 residues. Trimming took 5 bases from V and 5 from J, leaving 12 bases between them. Germline V gene sequence: CDR1 LNHNV, CDR2 YYDKDF (reference sequence). The CDR3 here is CATSRTGRTEAFF. CDR3 nucleotide sequence: TGTGCCACCAGCCGCACAGGGAGAACTGAAGCTTTCTTT.

This clonotype was recorded a few times. J is TRBJ2-1 and V is TRBV5-1, with D tentatively TRBD1 (6 bases). In germline, CDR1 is SGHRS, CDR2 YFSETQ. The CDR3 has 15 amino acids. The V gene lost 7 bases and the J gene lost 2 bases, with 16 bases spanning the gap. Written as DNA, the CDR3 is TGCGCCAGCGCACTCCGGGACACGGCCTACAATGAGCAGTTCTTC. The encoded protein is CASALRDTAYNEQFF.

This chain joins TRBV5-1 and TRBJ2-3; D is uncertain. The CDR3 sequence is 14 residues long. Germline values: CDR1 SGHRS, CDR2 YFSETQ. The V gene lost 1 base and the J gene lost 4 bases, with 10 bases spanning the gap. The CDR3 reads CASSLLSSSDTQYF. The CDR3 region has the DNA TGCGCCAGCAGCTTGTTGTCTTCTTCAGATACGCAGTATTTT.

The rearrangement joins TRBV20-1 to TRBJ2-3, with D possibly TRBD1 on 6 matching bases. Germline assignment: CDR1 DFQATT and CDR2 SNEGSKA (reference sequence). The CDR3 is 15 residues long. V was pared by 6 bases and J by 0 bases, with 16 bases between. This CDR3 is CSAPRAGASTDTQYF. CDR3 in DNA: TGCAGTGCCCCGAGGGCAGGGGCAAGCACAGATACGCAGTATTTT.

The chain uses TRBV12-3 or TRBV12-4 and TRBJ2-5; 7 bases match TRBD2. The CDR3 is 14 amino acids. With 8 bases clipped from V and 3 bases from J, the junction kept 9 bases outside the gene matches. CDR3 in amino acids: CASGWGGGEETQYF. CDR3 nucleotide sequence: TGTGCCAGCGGCTGGGGGGGTGGGGAAGAGACCCAGTACTTC.

Many counts were recorded for this clonotype. The chain recombines TRBV12-3 or TRBV12-4 with TRBJ1-3, with 9 positions matching TRBD1. The length of the CDR3 is 17 residues. V lost 5 bases, J lost 2 bases, and 10 bases stayed unmatched. This chain's CDR3 is CASSLEPDRGPGNTIYF. The CDR3 DNA sequence: TGTGCCAGCAGTCTAGAGCCGGACAGGGGTCCTGGAAACACCATATATTTT.

This clonotype was seen at least ten times. CDR3 amino acids: CSAIRGGAYNSPLHF. CDR3 DNA sequence: TGCAGTGCTATAAGGGGAGGCGCCTATAATTCACCCCTCCACTTT. The rearrangement uses TRBV20-1 and TRBJ1-6; the D gene is possibly TRBD1 (5 bases). The CDR3 covers 15 residues. Deletions cut 4 bases from V and 2 bases from J, with 12 bases between. CDR1 and CDR2 (germline): DFQATT, SNEGSKA (reference sequence).

V usage is TRBV3-1 and J usage is TRBJ1-1; D call uncertain. The CDR3 loop spans 15 amino acids. In germline, CDR1 is LGHDT, CDR2 YNNKEL (reference sequence). Trimming stripped 2 bases from V and 1 base from J, with 11 bases between. The CDR3 nucleotides read TGTGCCAGCAGCCAATATAGGACGGGGAACACTGAAGCTTTCTTT. Translation gives CASSQYRTGNTEAFF.

The chain joins TRBV9 to TRBJ2-1; possibly TRBD1 for D (5 bases). CDR3 size: 13 residues. Per the germline V gene, CDR1 is SGDLS and CDR2 is YYNGEE. V shed 0 bases and J shed 6 bases, with 7 bases lying between them. The CDR3 protein is CASSVERGNEQFF. CDR3 coding DNA: TGTGCCAGCAGCGTAGAAAGGGGCAATGAGCAGTTCTTC. Variable domain in full (rest from reference TRBV9 and TRBJ2-1): DSGVTQTPKHLITATGQRVTLRCSPRSGDLSVYWYQQSLDQGLQFLIQYYNGEERAKGNILERFSAQQFPDLHSELNLSSLELGDSALYFCASSVERGNEQFFGPGTRLTVL.

The chain joins TRBV30 to TRBJ1-5, with TRBD1 matching over 10 bases. V lost 3 bases and J lost 6; bases outside the gene matches: 8. The CDR3 sequence is 15 residues long. Germline assignment: CDR1 GTSNPN and CDR2 SVGIG (reference sequence). The CDR3 spells CAWSPPTGGLQPQHF. The DNA for the CDR3 is TGTGCCTGGAGCCCACCGACAGGGGGCCTTCAGCCCCAGCATTTT.

The V and J genes are TRBV12-3 or TRBV12-4 and TRBJ2-1; D may match TRBD1 or TRBD2 (5 bases each). The CDR3 runs to 16 residues. V gave up 4 bases and J gave up 5 bases, with 18 bases separating them. CDR3 protein: CASSSSYGGSHNEQFF. The CDR3 nucleotides read TGTGCCAGCAGTTCAAGTTATGGGGGTAGTCACAATGAGCAGTTCTTC.

The V call is TRBV7-2, the J call TRBJ2-1, with D perhaps matching TRBD1 (6 bases). Germline V gene sequence: CDR1 SGHTA, CDR2 FQGNSA. The CDR3 runs 16 residues. Trimming removed 3 bases at V and 4 bases at J, with 16 bases between. CDR3 sequence (DNA): TGTGCCAGCAGCTTCCGGCGGACAGCCAGTTACAATGAGCAGTTCTTC. Amino acid sequence: CASSFRRTASYNEQFF.

The chain recombines TRBV5-1 with TRBJ2-1; either TRBD1 or TRBD2 may fit D (6 bases each). The CDR3 contains 15 residues. Trimming left V 4 bases short and J 8 bases short, with 19 bases between. Germline-derived CDR1 and CDR2 are SGHRS and YFSETQ. DNA of the CDR3: TGCGCCAGCAGCACCAACCCGGGGGCCTTCGATGAGCAGTTCTTC. Translation gives CASSTNPGAFDEQFF.

This clonotype was found many times. The chain recombines TRBV7-2 with TRBJ2-1; D gene uncertain. Between the trimmed V and J ends, which lost 5 bases and 6 bases, there was a span of 8 bases. Germline CDR1 is SGHTA and CDR2 is FQGNSA. The CDR3 spans 12 residues. The CDR3 bases are TGTGCCAGCAGCCTCACCCGCAATGAGCAGTTCTTC. It translates to CASSLTRNEQFF.

This clonotype has a count of ten or more. This chain uses TRBV28 with TRBJ2-1, with 12 nucleotides matching TRBD2. Trimming took 5 bases from V and 9 from J; bases not matched to a gene: 8. In germline, CDR1 is MDHEN, CDR2 SYDVKM. The CDR3 has 15 residues. CDR3 loop: CASSPQTSGRSEQFF. The CDR3 coding sequence is TGTGCCAGCAGTCCTCAGACTAGCGGGAGAAGTGAGCAGTTCTTC.

This clonotype was seen a few times. The chain couples TRBV7-9 to TRBJ2-5, with D possibly being TRBD2 (6 bases). Germline V lookup: CDR1 SEHNR, CDR2 FQNEAQ (reference sequence). The CDR3 has 13 residues. V lost 5 bases and J lost 5, with 12 bases in between. The CDR3 coding sequence is TGTGCCAGCAGCGAAGTGCGGGGCGAGACCCAGTACTTC. This sequence encodes CASSEVRGETQYF.